This T cell receptor (beta chain) was sequenced in a study of beta chain features in type 1 diabetes. The sample holds a few counts of this clone. Investigators reverse transcribed all isolated RNA, so they sequenced expressed TCRB transcripts. The protocol was immunoSEQ multiplex PCR, while the TCRdb copy is restricted to in-frame clones and leaves out a portion. The sample lists under 45,000 clones; roughly 50% were seen once. The CDR3 is 16 residues long. Germline V gives CDR1 KGHSH, CDR2 LQKENI. The ends lost 2 bases at V and 5 bases at J; junction bases unmatched: 3. Sequencing input: stem cell memory CD4+ T cells from blood. This rearrangement joins TRBV18 to TRBJ2-2; 12 bases are shared with TRBD2. The TCR was taken from a young woman in good health. The CDR3 DNA is TGTGCCAGCTCACCATCGACTAGCGGGAGAACCGGGGAGCTGTTTTTT. Amino acid sequence: CASSPSTSGRTGELFF.